The entry below describes one TCR beta chain. What it recognizes is unknown. Primers: 60 Vbeta forward and 13 Jbeta reverse. Here immunoSEQ multiplex PCR was the method, and the copy in TCRdb shows in-frame clones only, minus some. Of roughly 150,000 clones in the sample, approximately 78% were seen once. These data originate in a study of cytomegalovirus exposure and HLA in healthy donors. General study points: Later analysis reportedly placed an Asian-associated ancestry cluster below the approximately 680-donor mean in N-insertions. As was reported, the HLA-A and HLA-B alleles of most subjects were accurately predicted from TCR beta sequences.

Trimming removed 5 bases from V and 0 bases from J, with 20 bases in between. From germline, CDR1 is SEHNR and CDR2 FQNEAQ (reference sequence). CDR3 length: 18 residues. This clonotype was obtained from a male donor in good health and CMV-seronegative. The J gene is TRBJ1-3, the V gene TRBV7-9, with D possibly matching TRBD1 (5 bases). Specimen: PBMCs. CDR3 residues: CASSAFSGQSNSGNTIYF. In nucleotides, the CDR3 is TGTGCCAGCAGCGCCTTTTCCGGACAATCGAACTCTGGAAACACCATATATTTT. The entire variable domain, with the rest obtained from reference TRBV7-9 and TRBJ1-3, is as follows: DTGVSQNPRHKITKRGQNVTFRCDPISEHNRLYWYRQTLGQGPEFLTYFQNEAQLEKSRLLSDRFSAERPKGSFSTLEIQRTEQGDSAMYLCASSAFSGQSNSGNTIYFGEGSWLTVV.